A single sample is the source of the 16 T cell receptor beta chains below, sequenced in a study of blood T cell repertoires in COVID-19. Generated by immunoSEQ multiplex PCR, the TCRdb table keeps only in-frame clones and is missing some. The sample carries approximately 300,000 clones, roughly 90% recorded once. The specimen sequenced was PBMCs or T cells enriched from blood (not recorded which). The receptor source for this set is a man between 60 and 75 years old who had recovered from COVID-19.

This clone was seen a few times. CDR3: CASSADSNYEQYF. Written as DNA, the CDR3 is TGTGCCAGCAGTGCGGACAGCAACTACGAGCAGTACTTC. The chain joins TRBV12-3 or TRBV12-4 to TRBJ2-7; D may be TRBD1 (6 bases). The CDR3 has 13 residues. Trimming stripped 5 bases from V and 3 bases from J, with 11 bases between.

The gene calls are TRBV2 and TRBJ1-1; D gene uncertain. The CDR3 is made up of 11 amino acids. Per the germline V gene, CDR1 is SNHLY and CDR2 is FYNNEI. V was cut by 8 bases and J by 3 bases, with 7 bases left in between. The DNA of the CDR3 is TGTGCCAGCGGGAGGGACACTGAAGCTTTCTTT. This codes for CASGRDTEAFF.

This clone was recorded only once. The chain uses TRBV19 and TRBJ2-7; 9 nucleotides align to TRBD2. CDR3 size: 14 residues. CDR1 is LNHDA and CDR2 is SQIVND in the germline V gene (reference sequence). The V and J ends lost 6 bases and 2 bases, in that order; junction bases with no gene match: 5. The CDR3 coding sequence is TGTGCCAGTAGCAAAGCTAGCGGGACCTACGAGCAGTACTTC. Its protein is CASSKASGTYEQYF. Based on the CDR3 plus reference TRBV19 and TRBJ2-7, the full variable domain is DGGITQSPKYLFRKEGQNVTLSCEQNLNHDAMYWYRQDPGQGLRLIYYSQIVNDFQKGDIAEGYSVSREKKESFPLTVTSAQKNPTAFYLCASSKASGTYEQYFGPGTRLTVT.

The rearrangement joins TRBV11-2 to TRBJ2-3; 7 nucleotides agree with TRBD2. Trimming took 8 bases from V and 4 from J; bases not matched to a gene: 12. Germline CDR1 and CDR2: SGHAT and FQNNGV. The CDR3 has 15 residues. This CDR3 reads CASRHPSGRADTQYF. The CDR3 nucleotides are TGTGCCAGCCGCCATCCTTCAGGGAGGGCAGATACGCAGTATTTT. The full variable domain, rest sourced from reference TRBV11-2 and TRBJ2-3, is EAGVAQSPRYKIIEKRQSVAFWCNPISGHATLYWYQQILGQGPKLLIQFQNNGVVDDSQLPKDRFSAERLKGVDSTLKIQPAKLEDSAVYLCASRHPSGRADTQYFGPGTRLTVL.

V is TRBV18 and J is TRBJ2-2, with 9 bases that match TRBD2. CDR1 is KGHSH, CDR2 LQKENI, per germline. The CDR3 spans 15 residues. V trimming: 3 bases; J trimming: 7 bases; junction bases outside the gene matches: 6. The CDR3 coding sequence is TGTGCCAGCTCACCGGCTAGCGGGAAGATCGGGGAGCTGTTTTTT. Protein product: CASSPASGKIGELFF.

The J gene is TRBJ2-1, the V gene TRBV18; D not resolved. CDR1 is KGHSH and CDR2 is LQKENI in the germline V gene. The V end was cut by 6 bases, the J end by 8 bases, with 11 bases between. This CDR3 spans 12 amino acids. CDR3 DNA sequence: TGTGCCAGCTCCCCTAATGTCGATGAGCAGTTCTTC. This gives the protein CASSPNVDEQFF.

The chain carries TRBV10-1 and TRBJ2-7; perhaps TRBD2 as D (6 bases). CDR3 length: 8 residues. Germline V gene sequence: CDR1 WNHNN, CDR2 SYGVQD (reference sequence). CDR3 loop: CASNTGVV. In DNA form, the CDR3 reads TGCGCCAGCAACACGGGGGTGGTC.

The V gene is TRBV7-2, the J gene TRBJ2-4; the D gene is possibly TRBD1 (6 bases). CDR1 and CDR2 from the germline V gene are SGHTA and FQGNSA. V was shortened by 1 base and J by 6 bases, with 7 bases between the two germline ends. The CDR3 is 13 residues long. Here the CDR3 reads CASSLDRANIQYF. The CDR3, as DNA: TGTGCCAGCAGCTTAGACAGGGCAAACATTCAGTACTTC.

In its sample, this clone was seen once. This chain joins TRBV5-1 and TRBJ2-1; 8 positions match TRBD1. The CDR3 runs 17 residues. The germline V gene has CDR1 SGHRS and CDR2 YFSETQ. V shed 0 bases, J shed 0 bases, and the junction held 5 bases outside the gene matches. The DNA of the CDR3 is TGCGCCAGCAGCTTGGCAGGGGGCGGAAACTCCTACAATGAGCAGTTCTTC. Amino acid sequence: CASSLAGGGNSYNEQFF.

This chain connects TRBV7-2 to TRBJ2-1; 10 bases agree with TRBD2. The junction had 3 bases not matched to a gene; V was cut back by 4 bases and J by 6 bases. The CDR3 spans 14 residues. Germline V gene lookup returns CDR1 SGHTA and CDR2 FQGNSA. The CDR3, as DNA: TGTGCCAGCAGCTGGGTAGCGGGGGGCAATGAGCAGTTCTTC. Protein: CASSWVAGGNEQFF.

This chain joins TRBV24-1 and TRBJ2-1; 14 bases are shared with TRBD2. This CDR3 has 16 amino acids. Germline V gene lookup returns CDR1 KGHDR and CDR2 SFDVKD. Trimming cost V 5 bases and J 9 bases; bases outside gene matches: 8. CDR3 loop: CATSAPGLAGVGEQFF. DNA for the CDR3: TGTGCCACCAGTGCCCCGGGACTAGCGGGAGTGGGTGAGCAGTTCTTC.

J is TRBJ2-2 and V is TRBV11-3; the D gene is possibly TRBD1 (5 bases). Trimming took 8 bases from V and 3 from J, leaving 16 bases between them. The length of the CDR3 is 15 residues. Per germline, CDR1 SGHNT and CDR2 YENEEA. As DNA, the CDR3 is TGTGCCAGCGGGAATCAGGGTTTCGACACCGGGGAGCTGTTTTTT. Encoded protein: CASGNQGFDTGELFF.

Only one count was recorded for this clone. The CDR3 DNA is TGTGCTAGTGGTCCAACTCGGACTAGCGGGAGTGTCCAAGAGACCCAGTACTTC. Translation gives CASGPTRTSGSVQETQYF. The V call is TRBV12-5, the J call TRBJ2-5; TRBD2 aligns across 13 bases. Losses at the gene ends were 5 bases for V and 1 base for J; bases not matched to a gene: 10. Germline assignment: CDR1 LGHNT and CDR2 FRNRAP. The CDR3 covers 18 residues.

There are a few counts of this clone. The chain joins TRBV5-5 to TRBJ2-3, with D tentatively TRBD2 (5 bases). CDR1 is SGHKS and CDR2 is YYEKEE in the germline V gene (reference sequence). V lost 2 bases to trimming and J lost 3 bases, with 16 bases between them. The length of the CDR3 is 16 residues. DNA for the CDR3: TGTGCCAGCAGCTTCCTTTCCGGGATCGAGACAGATACGCAGTATTTT. Encoded protein: CASSFLSGIETDTQYF.

The chain links TRBV18 to TRBJ1-1, with TRBD1 as a possible D gene (5 bases). Looked up from germline, CDR1 is KGHSH and CDR2 is LQKENI. The CDR3 consists of 14 residues. Trimming left V 4 bases short and J 2 bases short, with 11 bases between. The CDR3 is CASSQAGRNTEAFF. The CDR3 DNA follows: TGTGCCAGCTCACAGGCGGGGCGAAACACTGAAGCTTTCTTT.

CDR3 in DNA: TGTGCCAGCAGCTTAATGGGACATCCCCAGCATTTT. As protein: CASSLMGHPQHF. The genes are TRBV7-9 and TRBJ1-5; a possible D gene is TRBD1 (6 bases). Trimming took off 2 bases at V and 10 bases at J, with 9 bases between the two ends. The CDR3 runs 12 residues. Germline CDR1 reads SEHNR; CDR2 reads FQNEAQ (reference sequence).